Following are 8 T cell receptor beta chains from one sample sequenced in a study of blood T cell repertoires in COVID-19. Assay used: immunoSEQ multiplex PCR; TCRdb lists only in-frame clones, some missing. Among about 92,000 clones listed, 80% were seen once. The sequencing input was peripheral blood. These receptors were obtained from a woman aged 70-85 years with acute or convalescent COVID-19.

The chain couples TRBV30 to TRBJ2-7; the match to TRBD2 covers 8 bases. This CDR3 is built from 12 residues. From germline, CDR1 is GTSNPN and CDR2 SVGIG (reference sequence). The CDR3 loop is CASTSATYEQYF. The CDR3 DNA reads TGTGCGTCGACTAGCGCGACCTACGAGCAGTACTTC.

The CDR3: CASSPGLAVSSYEQYF. DNA for the CDR3: TGTGCCAGCAGCCCGGGACTAGCGGTGAGCTCCTACGAGCAGTACTTC. The genes are TRBV11-1 and TRBJ2-7, with 11 bases fitting TRBD2. CDR3 size: 16 residues. V dropped 5 bases and J dropped 0; count of bases not matched to a gene: 6. Germline-derived CDR1 and CDR2 are SGHAT and FQDESV (reference sequence).

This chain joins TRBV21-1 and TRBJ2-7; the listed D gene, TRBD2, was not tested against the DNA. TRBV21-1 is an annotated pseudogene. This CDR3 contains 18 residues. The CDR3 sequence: CASRGGDSVNLSSYEQYF. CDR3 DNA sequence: TGTGCCAGCAGGGGCGGGGACTCCGTAAATCTAAGCTCCTACGAGCAGTACTTC.

The CDR3 region has the DNA TGTGCCAGTAGTTTCGGACTAGCCGGGGAGACCCAGTACTTC. Its protein product is CASSFGLAGETQYF. This chain connects TRBV19 to TRBJ2-5, with TRBD2 identical over 8 bases. This CDR3 has 14 amino acids. The V gene end was trimmed by 5 bases and the J gene end by 5 bases; junction bases not matched to a gene: 7. CDR1 and CDR2 (germline): LNHDA, SQIVND (reference sequence).

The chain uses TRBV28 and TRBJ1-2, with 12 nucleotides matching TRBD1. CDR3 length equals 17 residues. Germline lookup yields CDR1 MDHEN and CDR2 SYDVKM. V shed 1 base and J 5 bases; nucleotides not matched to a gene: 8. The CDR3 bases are TGTGCCAGCAGTTTATTTCCCGGGACAGGGGGCTCGTATGGCTACACCTTC. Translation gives CASSLFPGTGGSYGYTF.

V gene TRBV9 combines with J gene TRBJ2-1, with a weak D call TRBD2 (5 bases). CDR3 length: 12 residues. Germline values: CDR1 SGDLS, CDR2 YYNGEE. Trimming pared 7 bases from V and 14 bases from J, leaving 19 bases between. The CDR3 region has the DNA TGTGCCAGCTGTGCGGGTCCCCCGGCAGAGTTCTTC. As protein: CASCAGPPAEFF.

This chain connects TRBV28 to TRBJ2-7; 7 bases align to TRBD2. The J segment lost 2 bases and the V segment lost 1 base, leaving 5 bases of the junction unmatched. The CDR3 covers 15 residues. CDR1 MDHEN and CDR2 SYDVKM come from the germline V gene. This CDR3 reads CASSLYPGTTYEQYF. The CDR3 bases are TGTGCCAGCAGTTTATATCCAGGGACTACCTACGAGCAGTACTTC.

CDR3 sequence: CASSLEGGITEAFF. The CDR3 nucleotides read TGTGCCAGCAGCTTAGAGGGGGGGATCACTGAAGCTTTCTTT. This sequence joins TRBV7-2 and TRBJ1-1; TRBD1 is a possible D gene (6 bases). Trimming pared 1 base from V and 4 bases from J, leaving 10 bases between. This CDR3 has 14 residues. CDR1 SGHTA and CDR2 FQGNSA come from the germline V gene.